The rows below give T cell receptor beta chains drawn from one sample of a study of CXCR3-negative and CXCR3-positive naive CD8 T cells. TCRdb reanalyzed the 5' RACE reads, giving one entry per CDR3 protein sequence and no DNA. Here the sample table reports around 4,700 distinct CDR3 sequences. Sequencing was carried out using naive CXCR3+ CD8+ T cells from blood. The source is a human donor in good health. Some clones in this sample may be carry-over from other donors' samples. The CDR3 runs from the conserved cysteine through the conserved F or W. Size is omitted from some rows. Given values are once, few, many or a class for expanded clones.

V gene: TRBV6-4; clone size: -; J gene: TRBJ1-6; CDR3 protein: CASSRPHVNSPLHF
V gene: TRBV2; clone size: -; J gene: TRBJ2-7; CDR3 protein: CASSDFTYEQYF
V gene: TRBV6-6; clone size: medium-sized; J gene: TRBJ1-2; CDR3 protein: CASSYSINPGANYGYTF
V gene: TRBV20-1; clone size: medium-sized; J gene: TRBJ2-5; CDR3 protein: CSARDLRLSRKVEETQYF
V gene: TRBV12-3/TRBV12-4; clone size: -; J gene: TRBJ1-4; CDR3 protein: CASSLAPSSTNEKLFF
V gene: TRBV27; clone size: medium-sized; J gene: TRBJ2-7; CDR3 protein: CASSFSQAYEQYF
V gene: TRBV29-1; clone size: -; J gene: TRBJ2-5; CDR3 protein: CSVSLIMEETQYF
V gene: TRBV16; clone size: -; J gene: TRBJ2-7; CDR3 protein: CASSPTGTSGTEQYF
V gene: TRBV10-3; clone size: -; J gene: TRBJ2-1; CDR3 protein: CAIKLAEYNEQFF
V gene: TRBV20-1; clone size: medium-sized; J gene: TRBJ2-5; CDR3 protein: CSAHLLAGEETQYF
V gene: TRBV11-2; clone size: medium-sized; J gene: TRBJ2-1; CDR3 protein: CASSPPRGSISYNEQFF
V gene: TRBV29-1; clone size: -; J gene: TRBJ1-1; CDR3 protein: CSVTGENTEAFF
V gene: TRBV7-9; clone size: -; J gene: TRBJ2-3; CDR3 protein: CASSPWVGRSTDTQYF
V gene: TRBV13; clone size: -; J gene: TRBJ2-7; CDR3 protein: CASLDYGSSYEQYF
V gene: TRBV20-1; clone size: -; J gene: TRBJ1-2; CDR3 protein: CSARARVSYGYTF
V gene: TRBV27; clone size: medium-sized; J gene: TRBJ2-7; CDR3 protein: CASRESGFSAYEQYF
V gene: TRBV4-1; clone size: -; J gene: TRBJ1-2; CDR3 protein: CASSQWTGGNYGYTF
V gene: TRBV2; clone size: -; J gene: TRBJ2-7; CDR3 protein: CASRPPKGDSYYEQYF
V gene: TRBV21-1; clone size: -; J gene: TRBJ2-2; CDR3 protein: CASSKIGGATDTGELFF
V gene: TRBV28; clone size: -; J gene: TRBJ2-7; CDR3 protein: CASSGRLHYEQYF
V gene: TRBV5-1; clone size: -; J gene: TRBJ2-7; CDR3 protein: CASSIINYGTASYEQYF
V gene: TRBV20-1; clone size: -; J gene: TRBJ2-7; CDR3 protein: CSARVDYESPYEQYF
V gene: TRBV11-1; clone size: -; J gene: TRBJ1-5; CDR3 protein: CASTRGENQPQHF
V gene: TRBV12-3/TRBV12-4; clone size: medium-sized; J gene: TRBJ1-5; CDR3 protein: CASSLGWVQPQHF
V gene: TRBV20-1; clone size: -; J gene: TRBJ2-3; CDR3 protein: CSASLAGEDGTQYF
V gene: TRBV3-1; clone size: -; J gene: TRBJ2-1; CDR3 protein: CASSPPADYNNEQFF
V gene: TRBV13; clone size: medium-sized; J gene: TRBJ1-4; CDR3 protein: CASSSTGTDGLNDEKLFF
V gene: TRBV18; clone size: medium-sized; J gene: TRBJ2-7; CDR3 protein: CASSPLGQVLYYEQYF
V gene: TRBV29-1; clone size: medium-sized; J gene: TRBJ2-3; CDR3 protein: CSVLLGSTDTQYF
V gene: TRBV7-6; clone size: -; J gene: TRBJ2-7; CDR3 protein: CASSPGQPYEQYF
V gene: TRBV29-1; clone size: medium-sized; J gene: TRBJ1-2; CDR3 protein: CSVESWTDSSNYGYTF
V gene: TRBV2; clone size: -; J gene: TRBJ2-3; CDR3 protein: CASSDDRREVDTQYF
V gene: TRBV29-1; clone size: medium-sized; J gene: TRBJ2-1; CDR3 protein: CSVARPNYNEQFF
V gene: TRBV13; clone size: medium-sized; J gene: TRBJ1-5; CDR3 protein: CASSLRDASNQPQHF
V gene: TRBV6-5; clone size: -; J gene: TRBJ2-7; CDR3 protein: CASSYSSGGEQYF